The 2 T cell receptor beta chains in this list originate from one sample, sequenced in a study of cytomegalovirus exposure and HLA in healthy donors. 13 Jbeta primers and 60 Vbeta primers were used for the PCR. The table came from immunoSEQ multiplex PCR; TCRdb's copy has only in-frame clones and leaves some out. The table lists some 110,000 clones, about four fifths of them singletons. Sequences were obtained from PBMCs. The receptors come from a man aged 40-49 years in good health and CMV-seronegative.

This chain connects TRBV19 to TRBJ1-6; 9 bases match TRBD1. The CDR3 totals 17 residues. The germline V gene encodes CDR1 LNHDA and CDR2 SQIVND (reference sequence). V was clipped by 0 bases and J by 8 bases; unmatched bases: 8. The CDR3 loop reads CASSIDRSQGAYSPLHF. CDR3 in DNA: TGTGCCAGTAGTATAGATAGATCACAGGGGGCTTATTCACCCCTCCACTTT.

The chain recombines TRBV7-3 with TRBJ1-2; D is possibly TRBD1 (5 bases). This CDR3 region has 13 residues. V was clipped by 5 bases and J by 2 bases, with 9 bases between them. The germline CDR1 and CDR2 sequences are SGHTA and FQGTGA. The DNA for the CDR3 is TGTGCCAGCAGCGCCCAGGGAAACTATGGCTACACCTTC. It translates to CASSAQGNYGYTF. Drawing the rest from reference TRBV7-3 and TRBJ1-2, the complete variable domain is GAGVSQTPSNKVTEKGKYVELRCDPISGHTALYWYRQSLGQGPEFLIYFQGTGAADDSGLPNDRFFAVRPEGSVSTLKIQRTERGDSAVYLCASSAQGNYGYTFGSGTRLTVV.